This TCR beta chain is from a study of regulatory T cells in long-lasting Graves disease. Study information: Graves' patients diagnosed newly had used antithyroid drugs under 3 months. Study conclusions and caveats: Fewer public clonotypes were shared by new patients (966) than by persistent patients (around 2,800).

The TCR beta library used iRepertoire HTBI primers with Arm-PCR amplification of CDR3. As handled by the study authors: Gene usage covered 62 TRBV and roughly 14 TRBJ segments. TCRdb used MiXCR to reprocess the multiplex PCR reads, holding one entry per CDR3 protein. For this entry, the V and J calls and clone size follow TCRdb and not the study's own pipeline. The data hold roughly 420,000 distinct CDR3 sequences, with 15% to 17% observed a single time. About this clonotype: The antigen remains undetermined.

CDR1 and CDR2 from the germline V gene are MGHRA and YSYEKL. Trimming took off 8 bases at V and 2 bases at J, with 16 bases between the two ends. This CDR3 has 14 residues. Time point indicated: newly diagnosed GD, antithyroid drugs for less than 3 months. With RNA extracted from PBMCs as input, the TCR library was made. The sequenced sample was peripheral blood mononuclear cells (PBMCs), obtained at new diagnosis, from a patient treated with antithyroid drugs. The TCR was taken from a female donor with Graves disease. The J gene is TRBJ2-7, the V gene TRBV4-1; tentatively, D is TRBD2 (5 bases). The CDR3 DNA reads as TGCGCCAGCGGGCCGGCGGACTCTCCCTACGAGCAGTACTTC. As protein: CASGPADSPYEQYF.